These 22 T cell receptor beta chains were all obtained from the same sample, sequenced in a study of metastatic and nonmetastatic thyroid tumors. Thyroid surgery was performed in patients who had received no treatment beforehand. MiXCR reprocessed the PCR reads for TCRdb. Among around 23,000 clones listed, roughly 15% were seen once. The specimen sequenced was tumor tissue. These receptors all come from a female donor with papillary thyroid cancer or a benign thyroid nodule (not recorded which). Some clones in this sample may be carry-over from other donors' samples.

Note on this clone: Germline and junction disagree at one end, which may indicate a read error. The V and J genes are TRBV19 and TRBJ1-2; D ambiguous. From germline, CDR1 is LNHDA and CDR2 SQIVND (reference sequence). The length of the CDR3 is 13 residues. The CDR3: CASSHGIFYVYTF. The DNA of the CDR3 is TGTGCCAGTAGTCACGGCATCTTCTATGTCTACACCTTC.

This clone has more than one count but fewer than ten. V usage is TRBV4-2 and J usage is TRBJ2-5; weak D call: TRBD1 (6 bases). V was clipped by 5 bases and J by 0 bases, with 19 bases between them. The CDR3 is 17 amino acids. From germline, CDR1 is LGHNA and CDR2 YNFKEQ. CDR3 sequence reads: CASSTSPGTQYQETQYF. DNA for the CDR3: TGTGCCAGCAGCACCTCCCCCGGGACACAGTACCAAGAGACCCAGTACTTC.

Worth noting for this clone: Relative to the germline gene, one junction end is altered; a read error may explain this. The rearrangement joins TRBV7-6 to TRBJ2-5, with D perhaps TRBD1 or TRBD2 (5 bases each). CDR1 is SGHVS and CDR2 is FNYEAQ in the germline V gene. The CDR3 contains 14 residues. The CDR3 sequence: CASILGDVIETQYF. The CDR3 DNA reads TGTGCCAGCATCTTAGGGGACGTAATAGAGACCCAGTACTTC. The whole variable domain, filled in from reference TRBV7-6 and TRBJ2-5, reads GAGVSQSPRYKVTKRGQDVALRCDPISGHVSLYWYRQALGQGPEFLTYFNYEAQQDKSGLPNDRFSAERPEGSISTLTIQRTEQRDSAMYRCASILGDVIETQYFGPGTRLLVL.

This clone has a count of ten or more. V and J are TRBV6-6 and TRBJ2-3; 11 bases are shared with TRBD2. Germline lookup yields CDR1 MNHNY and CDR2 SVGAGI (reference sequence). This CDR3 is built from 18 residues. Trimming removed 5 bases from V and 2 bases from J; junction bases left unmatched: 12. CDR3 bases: TGTGCCAGCAGTATCCCTCGGGGTAGCGGGGGGGCCACAGATACGCAGTATTTT. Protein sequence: CASSIPRGSGGATDTQYF.

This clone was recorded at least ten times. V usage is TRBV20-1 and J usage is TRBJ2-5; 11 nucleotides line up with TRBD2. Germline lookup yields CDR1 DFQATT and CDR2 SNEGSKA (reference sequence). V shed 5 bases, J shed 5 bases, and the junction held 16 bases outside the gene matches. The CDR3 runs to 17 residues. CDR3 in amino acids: CSAFRLGLAGDGETQYF. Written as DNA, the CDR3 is TGCAGTGCTTTTCGATTAGGACTAGCGGGCGACGGCGAGACCCAGTACTTC.

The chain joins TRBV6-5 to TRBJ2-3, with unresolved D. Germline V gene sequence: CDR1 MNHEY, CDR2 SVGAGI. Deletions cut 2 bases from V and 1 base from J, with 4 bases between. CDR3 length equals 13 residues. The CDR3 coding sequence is TGTGCCAGCAGTTACCCCGGCACAGATACGCAGTATTTT. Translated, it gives CASSYPGTDTQYF.

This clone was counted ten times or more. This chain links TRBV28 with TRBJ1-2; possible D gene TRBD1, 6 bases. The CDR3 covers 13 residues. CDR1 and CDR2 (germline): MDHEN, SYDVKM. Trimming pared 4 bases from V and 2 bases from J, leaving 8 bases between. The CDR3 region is CASSSGENYGYTF. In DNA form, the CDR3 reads TGTGCCAGCAGTTCAGGGGAAAACTATGGCTACACCTTC.

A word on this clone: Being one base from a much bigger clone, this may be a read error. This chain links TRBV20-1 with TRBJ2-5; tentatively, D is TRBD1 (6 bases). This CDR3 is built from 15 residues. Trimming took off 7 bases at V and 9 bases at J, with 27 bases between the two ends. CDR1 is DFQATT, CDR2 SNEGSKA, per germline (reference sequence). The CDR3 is CSVPTGTPALSAQYF. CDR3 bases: TGCAGTGTCCCCACCGGGACACCCGCGCTTAGTGCCCAGTACTTC.

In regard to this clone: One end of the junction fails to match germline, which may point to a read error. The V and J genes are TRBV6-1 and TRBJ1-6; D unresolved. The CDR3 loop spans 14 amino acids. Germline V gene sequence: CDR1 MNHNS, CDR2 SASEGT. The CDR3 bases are TGTACCAGCAGAATGCACAGACATAATTCACCCCTCCACTTT. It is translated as CTSRMHRHNSPLHF.

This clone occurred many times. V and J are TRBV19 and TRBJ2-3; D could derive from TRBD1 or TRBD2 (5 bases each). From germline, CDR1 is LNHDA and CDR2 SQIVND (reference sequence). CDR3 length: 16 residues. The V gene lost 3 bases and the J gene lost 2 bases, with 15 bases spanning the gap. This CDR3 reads CASSMLGTINTDTQYF. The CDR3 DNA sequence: TGTGCCAGTAGTATGTTGGGGACGATAAACACAGATACGCAGTATTTT.

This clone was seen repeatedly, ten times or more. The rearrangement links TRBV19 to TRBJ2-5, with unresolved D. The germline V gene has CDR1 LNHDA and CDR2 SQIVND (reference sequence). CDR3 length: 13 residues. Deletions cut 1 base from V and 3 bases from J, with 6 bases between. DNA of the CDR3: TGTGCCAGTAGTATAGCCATAAAAGAGACCCAGTACTTC. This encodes CASSIAIKETQYF. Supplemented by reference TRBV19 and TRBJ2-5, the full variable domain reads DGGITQSPKYLFRKEGQNVTLSCEQNLNHDAMYWYRQDPGQGLRLIYYSQIVNDFQKGDIAEGYSVSREKKESFPLTVTSAQKNPTAFYLCASSIAIKETQYFGPGTRLLVL.

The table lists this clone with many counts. CDR3 sequence: CASSVAGGDSTDTQYF. CDR3 nucleotides: TGTGCCAGCAGCGTAGCAGGGGGGGACAGCACAGATACGCAGTATTTT. J is TRBJ2-3 and V is TRBV9; D may match TRBD1 or TRBD2 (7 bases each). The germline CDR1 and CDR2 sequences are SGDLS and YYNGEE. Deletions cut 0 bases from V and 0 bases from J, with 11 bases between. The CDR3 spans 16 residues.

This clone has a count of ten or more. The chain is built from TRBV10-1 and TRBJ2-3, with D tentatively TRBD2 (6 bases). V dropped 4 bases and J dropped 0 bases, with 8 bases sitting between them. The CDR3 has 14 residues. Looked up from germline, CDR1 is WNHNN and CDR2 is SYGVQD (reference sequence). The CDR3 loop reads CASSAGTSTDTQYF. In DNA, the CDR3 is TGCGCCAGCAGTGCCGGGACTAGCACAGATACGCAGTATTTT.

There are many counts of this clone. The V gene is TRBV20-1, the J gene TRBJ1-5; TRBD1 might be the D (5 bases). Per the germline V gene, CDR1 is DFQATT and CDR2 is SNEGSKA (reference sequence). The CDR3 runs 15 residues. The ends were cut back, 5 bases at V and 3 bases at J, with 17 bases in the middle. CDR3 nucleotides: TGCAGTGCTTCAGAGGTGCAGGGCCTCAATCAGCCCCAGCATTTT. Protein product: CSASEVQGLNQPQHF.

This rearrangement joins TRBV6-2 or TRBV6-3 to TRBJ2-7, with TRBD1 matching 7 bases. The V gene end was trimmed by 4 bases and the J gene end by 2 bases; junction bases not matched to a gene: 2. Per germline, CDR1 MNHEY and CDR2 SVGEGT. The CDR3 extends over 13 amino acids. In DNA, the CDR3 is TGTGCCAGCAGTTTTGGGACAGCCTACGAGCAGTACTTC. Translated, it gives CASSFGTAYEQYF.

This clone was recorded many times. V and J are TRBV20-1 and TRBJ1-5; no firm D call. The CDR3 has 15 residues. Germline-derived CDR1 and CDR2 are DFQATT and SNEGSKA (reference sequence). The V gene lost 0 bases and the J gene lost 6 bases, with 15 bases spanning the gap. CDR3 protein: CSARDVTTGPQPQHF. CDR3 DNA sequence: TGCAGTGCTAGAGATGTTACGACCGGGCCTCAGCCCCAGCATTTT.

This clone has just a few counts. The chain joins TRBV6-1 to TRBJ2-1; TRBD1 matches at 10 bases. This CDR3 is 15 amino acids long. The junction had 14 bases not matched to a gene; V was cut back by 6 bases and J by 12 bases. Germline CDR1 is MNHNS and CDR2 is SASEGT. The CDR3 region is CASSPDRGKWRGQFF. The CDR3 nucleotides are TGTGCCAGCAGCCCGGACAGGGGGAAGTGGCGCGGGCAGTTCTTC.

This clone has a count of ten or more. The CDR3 DNA reads as TGTGCCAGCAGTGAATTCCGCACGAACACCGGGGAGCTGTTTTTT. The encoded protein is CASSEFRTNTGELFF. The chain combines TRBV25-1 with TRBJ2-2; D gene ambiguous. This CDR3 has 15 residues. Germline V gene data show CDR1 as MGHDK and CDR2 as SYGVNS. Trimming took off 1 base at V and 0 bases at J, with 6 bases between the two ends.

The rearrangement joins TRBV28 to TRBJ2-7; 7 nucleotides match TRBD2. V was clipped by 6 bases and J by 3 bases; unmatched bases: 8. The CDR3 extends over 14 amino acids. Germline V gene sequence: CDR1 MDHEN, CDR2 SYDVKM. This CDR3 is CASRPASGYYEQYF. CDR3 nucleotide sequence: TGTGCCAGCAGACCCGCTAGCGGTTACTACGAGCAGTACTTC.

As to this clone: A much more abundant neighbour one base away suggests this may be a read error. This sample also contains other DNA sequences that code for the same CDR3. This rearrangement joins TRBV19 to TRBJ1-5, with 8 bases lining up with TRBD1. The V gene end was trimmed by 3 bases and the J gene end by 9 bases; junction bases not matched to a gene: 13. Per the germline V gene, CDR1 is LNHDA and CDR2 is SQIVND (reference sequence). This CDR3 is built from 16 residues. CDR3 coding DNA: TGTGCCAGTAGTATTGTAGCAGGGGGCCCACAGGGGCCCCAGCATTTT. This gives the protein CASSIVAGGPQGPQHF.

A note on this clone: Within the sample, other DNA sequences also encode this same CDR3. CDR3 sequence reads: CASQPRGGPPTDTQYF. CDR3 in DNA: TGTGCCAGCCAACCACGCGGGGGGCCACCGACAGATACGCAGTATTTT. This sequence joins TRBV27 and TRBJ2-3, with 8 positions matching TRBD2. J gave up 3 bases and V 8 bases, and 13 bases lay outside the gene matches. The CDR3 contains 16 residues. Per the germline V gene, CDR1 is MNHEY and CDR2 is SMNVEV (reference sequence).

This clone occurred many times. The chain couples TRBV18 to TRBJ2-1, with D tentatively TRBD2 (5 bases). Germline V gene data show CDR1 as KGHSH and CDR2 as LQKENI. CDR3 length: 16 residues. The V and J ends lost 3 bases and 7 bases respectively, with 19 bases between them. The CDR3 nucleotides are TGTGCCAGCTCACCGAACGGACTCGTCTTTGATAATGAGCAGTTCTTC. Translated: CASSPNGLVFDNEQFF.